This entry lists 16 T cell receptor beta chains sequenced from one sample in a study of OX40 agonist ivuxolimab in advanced cancers. Data came from immunoSEQ multiplex PCR; TCRdb stores just in-frame clones and leaves some out. The data contain tens of thousands of clones, more than 85% of them singletons. This sample comprised CD4+ or CD8+ T cells sorted from blood, obtained in a trial of the OX40 agonist ivuxolimab. Source of these receptors: an adult with an advanced solid tumor such as melanoma, head and neck, liver or kidney cancer.

This chain links TRBV5-5 with TRBJ1-1; no reliable D call. This CDR3 spans 14 amino acids. Trimming cost V 1 base and J 5 bases, with 12 bases left between them. Germline assignment: CDR1 SGHKS and CDR2 YYEKEE (reference sequence). CDR3 DNA sequence: TGTGCCAGCAGCTTGTATGTTAGGGATACTGAAGCTTTCTTT. It codes for CASSLYVRDTEAFF.

As regards this clone: In the same sample, other DNA sequences code for this CDR3. The chain recombines TRBV4-2 with TRBJ2-1; maybe TRBD1 (5 bases). In germline, CDR1 is LGHNA, CDR2 YNFKEQ. The CDR3 has 15 amino acids. V was cut by 1 base and J by 3 bases, with 10 bases left in between. In DNA, the CDR3 is TGTGCCAGCAGCCAAGGCAGGGTGGACTACAATGAGCAGTTCTTC. It translates to CASSQGRVDYNEQFF.

The chain has TRBV5-4 and TRBJ2-5; perhaps TRBD2 as D (7 bases). V dropped 2 bases and J dropped 2 bases, with 19 bases sitting between them. The CDR3 is 17 residues long. CDR1 is SGHNT, CDR2 YYREEE, per germline (reference sequence). CDR3 region: CASSFYGGQAEQETQYF. In DNA form, the CDR3 reads TGTGCCAGCAGCTTTTACGGGGGGCAAGCTGAACAAGAGACCCAGTACTTC.

This clone was found once. The gene calls are TRBV28 and TRBJ2-1; TRBD2 matches 13 bases. Trimming at V came to 5 bases and at J to 1 base, leaving 8 bases not matched to a gene. The CDR3 consists of 18 residues. CDR1 is MDHEN and CDR2 is SYDVKM in the germline V gene. The CDR3 sequence is CASSRMGTSGASYNEQFF. CDR3 nucleotides: TGTGCCAGCAGTCGTATGGGGACTAGCGGGGCTTCCTACAATGAGCAGTTCTTC.

This clone came up once. The V gene is TRBV28, the J gene TRBJ1-4; D might be TRBD1 (5 bases). Germline assignment: CDR1 MDHEN and CDR2 SYDVKM. The CDR3 loop spans 14 amino acids. Trimming left V 6 bases short and J 8 bases short, with 16 bases between. The CDR3: CASSAEGWGEKLFF. In nucleotides, the CDR3 is TGTGCCAGCAGCGCCGAGGGGTGGGGAGAAAAACTGTTTTTT.

The rearrangement joins TRBV4-1 to TRBJ1-4, with D possibly being TRBD1 (5 bases). Trimming removed 4 bases at V and 4 bases at J, with 13 bases between. The germline CDR1 and CDR2 sequences are MGHRA and YSYEKL. The CDR3 extends over 15 amino acids. The CDR3 protein is CASSLPGGGNEKLFF. CDR3 DNA sequence: TGCGCCAGCAGCCTCCCCGGGGGAGGTAATGAAAAACTGTTTTTT.

The chain has TRBV19 and TRBJ1-2, with D possibly matching TRBD1 (6 bases). The length of the CDR3 is 13 residues. Germline assignment: CDR1 LNHDA and CDR2 SQIVND (reference sequence). V was trimmed by 4 bases and J by 7 bases, leaving 13 bases between them. The DNA for the CDR3 is TGTGCCAGTAGTACCTCAGGGGTGTCTGGCTACACCTTC. Protein sequence: CASSTSGVSGYTF.

This sequence joins TRBV9 and TRBJ1-1; D ambiguous. The germline CDR1 and CDR2 sequences are SGDLS and YYNGEE. The V gene lost 4 bases and the J gene lost 1 base, with 11 bases spanning the gap. The CDR3 loop spans 14 amino acids. The CDR3 sequence is CASSFGAGNTEAFF. The CDR3 region has the DNA TGTGCCAGCAGCTTTGGTGCGGGGAACACTGAAGCTTTCTTT.

J is TRBJ2-2 and V is TRBV11-3; TRBD2 aligns across 16 bases. Looked up from germline, CDR1 is SGHNT and CDR2 is YENEEA. V lost 4 bases, J lost 0 bases, and 5 bases stayed unmatched. This CDR3 is 19 amino acids long. The CDR3 DNA is TGTGCCAGCAGCTCACACGGGACTAGCGGGGGGGCGAACACCGGGGAGCTGTTTTTT. Amino acids: CASSSHGTSGGANTGELFF.

In this sample, this clone turned up once. The chain has TRBV15 and TRBJ1-2, with 8 nucleotides matching TRBD1. This CDR3 has 16 residues. Germline lookup yields CDR1 LNHNV and CDR2 YYDKDF (reference sequence). The V and J ends lost 0 bases and 5 bases, in that order; junction bases with no gene match: 8. The DNA of the CDR3 is TGTGCCACCAGCAGAGATATTGACAGGGGTGCATATGGCTACACCTTC. The encoded protein is CATSRDIDRGAYGYTF.

The chain couples TRBV27 to TRBJ1-4; 7 bases are a match to TRBD1. V was pared by 6 bases and J by 6 bases, with 7 bases of the junction left unmatched. This CDR3 is built from 14 residues. The germline V gene encodes CDR1 MNHEY and CDR2 SMNVEV (reference sequence). CDR3 protein: CASRNGDSYEKLFF. The CDR3 DNA sequence: TGTGCCAGCAGGAACGGGGACAGCTATGAAAAACTGTTTTTT.

The chain recombines TRBV7-8 with TRBJ2-7; TRBD2 is a possible D gene (6 bases). CDR3 length: 17 amino acids. V lost 3 bases, J lost 3 bases, and 21 bases lay in between. Per the germline V gene, CDR1 is SGHVS and CDR2 is FQNEAQ. In nucleotides, the CDR3 is TGTGCCAGCAGCTTCGCTCTAGGGGTAGCGGAGTACTACGAGCAGTACTTC. Amino acid sequence: CASSFALGVAEYYEQYF.

This clone was seen a handful of times. The chain recombines TRBV15 with TRBJ1-1; D not resolved. This CDR3 has 14 amino acids. Looked up from germline, CDR1 is LNHNV and CDR2 is YYDKDF (reference sequence). Deletions cut 0 bases from V and 3 bases from J, with 8 bases between. CDR3 DNA: TGTGCCACCAGCAGAGATGGAGGGTACACTGAAGCTTTCTTT. Residues: CATSRDGGYTEAFF.

The chain combines TRBV5-1 with TRBJ2-3; tentatively, D is TRBD1 (6 bases). V was cut by 5 bases and J by 2 bases, with 9 bases left in between. CDR1 and CDR2 from the germline V gene are SGHRS and YFSETQ. CDR3 length: 13 amino acids. The CDR3 spells CASREGDTDTQYF. The DNA of the CDR3 is TGCGCCAGCAGAGAGGGGGACACAGATACGCAGTATTTT.

The chain carries TRBV5-5 and TRBJ2-7; 8 bases match TRBD1. Germline V CDR1 and CDR2: SGHKS, YYEKEE (reference sequence). This CDR3 is built from 14 residues. V gave up 5 bases and J gave up 3 bases; unmatched junction bases: 7. The CDR3 is CASRRGQVNYEQYF. The DNA of the CDR3 is TGTGCCAGCAGGCGGGGACAGGTGAACTACGAGCAGTACTTC. The whole variable domain, filled in from reference TRBV5-5 and TRBJ2-7, reads DAGVTQSPTHLIKTRGQQVTLRCSPISGHKSVSWYQQVLGQGPQFIFQYYEKEERGRGNFPDRFSARQFPNYSSELNVNALLLGDSALYLCASRRGQVNYEQYFGPGTRLTVT.

This clone has a single count. The rearrangement joins TRBV19 to TRBJ2-5; 8 bases line up with TRBD2. CDR3 length equals 13 residues. V was pared by 8 bases and J by 13 bases, with 15 bases of the junction left unmatched. Germline assignment: CDR1 LNHDA and CDR2 SQIVND (reference sequence). Here the CDR3 DNA reads TGTGCCAGTCTCGGAGCGGGGGTCCCCTTTGCGTACTTC. Translated, it gives CASLGAGVPFAYF.